Shown below are 10 T cell receptor beta chains from a single sample sequenced in a study of regulatory T cells in long-lasting Graves disease. Building of the TCR beta libraries involved iRepertoire HTBI primers and Arm-PCR of CDR3 regions. Each CDR3 protein is one row after TCRdb ran MiXCR on the multiplex PCR reads. The sample holds 200,000 to 250,000 distinct CDR3 sequences, roughly 19% seen once. Indicated time point: newly diagnosed GD, antithyroid drugs for less than 3 months. PBMCs were the source of the RNA used for TCR sequencing. This sample also belongs to another study, concerning T cells in Graves' hyperthyroidism and ophthalmopathy.

The input for sequencing was peripheral blood mononuclear cells (PBMCs), taken at new diagnosis, from a patient treated with antithyroid drugs. The receptors shown here come from a woman in her twenties or thirties with Graves disease.

This clonotype has a count of ten or more. The rearrangement uses TRBV4-1 and TRBJ2-1, with D uncertain. Germline loops: CDR1 MGHRA, CDR2 YSYEKL. Trimming pared 0 bases from V and 6 bases from J, leaving 12 bases between. The CDR3 has 15 residues. This chain's CDR3 is CASSQERLVFNEQFF. CDR3 coding DNA: TGCGCCAGCAGCCAAGAACGACTGGTCTTCAATGAGCAGTTCTTC.

V and J are TRBV3-1 and TRBJ1-2, with TRBD1 as a possible D gene (6 bases). This CDR3 is built from 15 residues. CDR1 is LGHDT, CDR2 YNNKEL, per germline (reference sequence). V was cut by 3 bases and J by 5 bases, with 16 bases left in between. This CDR3 reads CASSHLRTEYYGYTF. For the CDR3, the DNA is TGTGCCAGCAGCCATCTCCGGACAGAGTATTATGGCTACACCTTC.

The chain joins TRBV12-3 or TRBV12-4 to TRBJ2-7, with D possibly called TRBD1 or TRBD2 (5 bases each). V was shortened by 3 bases and J by 4 bases, with 16 bases between the two germline ends. This CDR3 contains 15 residues. CDR3 region: CASSFRQGGGYEQYF. DNA for the CDR3: TGTGCCAGCAGTTTTCGGCAGGGCGGAGGTTACGAGCAGTACTTC.

This clonotype was detected ten times or more. This chain connects TRBV18 to TRBJ2-3, with D perhaps TRBD2 (5 bases). Per the germline V gene, CDR1 is KGHSH and CDR2 is LQKENI. Trimming stripped 6 bases from V and 1 base from J, with 17 bases between. The CDR3 loop spans 16 amino acids. CDR3: CASSPRSGRRTDTQYF. Written as DNA, the CDR3 is TGTGCCAGCTCGCCGCGGAGCGGCCGACGCACAGATACGCAGTATTTT.

The table lists this clonotype with many counts. The rearrangement joins TRBV2 to TRBJ2-3; a possible D gene is TRBD1 (6 bases). Per the germline V gene, CDR1 is SNHLY and CDR2 is FYNNEI. CDR3 length: 16 residues. Trimming left V 5 bases short and J 3 bases short, with 18 bases between. CDR3 region: CASSRRQGLPTDTQYF. CDR3 DNA: TGTGCCAGCAGTAGGCGGCAGGGGCTGCCGACAGATACGCAGTATTTT.

This clonotype was seen many times. The gene calls are TRBV20-1 and TRBJ1-1; tentative D call: TRBD1 (6 bases). CDR3 size: 14 residues. V shed 5 bases and J shed 0 bases, with 13 bases lying between them. Looked up from germline, CDR1 is DFQATT and CDR2 is SNEGSKA (reference sequence). The CDR3 DNA reads TGCAGTGCTCTAGGGGGGACGGTGAACACTGAAGCTTTCTTT. Amino acids: CSALGGTVNTEAFF.

In its sample, this clonotype was seen a few times. The chain couples TRBV6-2 or TRBV6-3 to TRBJ2-1; 9 nucleotides match TRBD2. V was clipped by 5 bases and J by 6 bases; unmatched bases: 8. Looked up from germline, CDR1 is MNHEY and CDR2 is SVGEGT. The CDR3 spans 15 residues. CDR3 sequence (DNA): TGTGCCAGCAGTGAATTTGCGGGAGGGTCCAATGAGCAGTTCTTC. It codes for CASSEFAGGSNEQFF.

In this sample, this clonotype turned up many times. J is TRBJ1-1 and V is TRBV27; D is unresolved. Trimming cost V 3 bases and J 0 bases, with 8 bases left between them. Germline CDR1 and CDR2: MNHEY and SMNVEV (reference sequence). The CDR3 spans 14 residues. The CDR3 sequence is CASSLGSMNTEAFF. The CDR3 DNA reads as TGTGCCAGCAGTTTGGGATCCATGAACACTGAAGCTTTCTTT.

This clonotype has only a few counts. The rearrangement links TRBV7-2 to TRBJ2-7, with TRBD2 identical over 8 bases. Germline values: CDR1 SGHTA, CDR2 FQGNSA. The V segment lost 3 bases and the J segment 1 base; nucleotides outside the gene matches: 5. This CDR3 is 15 amino acids long. CDR3 DNA: TGTGCCAGCAGCTTCGAGCGGGGGCCGTCCTACGAGCAGTACTTC. This translates into CASSFERGPSYEQYF.

The gene calls are TRBV27 and TRBJ2-7; 7 bases match TRBD2. Germline V gives CDR1 MNHEY, CDR2 SMNVEV (reference sequence). CDR3 length: 16 amino acids. The V segment lost 4 bases and the J segment 0 bases; nucleotides outside the gene matches: 9. The CDR3 sequence is CASSYGGGGPSYEQYF. DNA of the CDR3: TGTGCCAGCAGTTACGGCGGCGGGGGACCCTCCTACGAGCAGTACTTC.